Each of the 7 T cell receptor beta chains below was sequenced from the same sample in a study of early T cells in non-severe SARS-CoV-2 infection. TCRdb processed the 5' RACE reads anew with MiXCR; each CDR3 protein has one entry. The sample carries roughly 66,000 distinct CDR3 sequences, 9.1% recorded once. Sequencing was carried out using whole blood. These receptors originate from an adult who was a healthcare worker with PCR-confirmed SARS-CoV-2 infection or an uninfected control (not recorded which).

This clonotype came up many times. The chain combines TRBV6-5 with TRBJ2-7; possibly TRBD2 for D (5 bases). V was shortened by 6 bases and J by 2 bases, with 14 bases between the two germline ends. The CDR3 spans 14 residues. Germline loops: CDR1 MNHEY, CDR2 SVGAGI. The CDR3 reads CASSDEAGPYEQYF. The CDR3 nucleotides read TGTGCCAGCAGCGACGAGGCGGGCCCCTACGAGCAGTACTTC.

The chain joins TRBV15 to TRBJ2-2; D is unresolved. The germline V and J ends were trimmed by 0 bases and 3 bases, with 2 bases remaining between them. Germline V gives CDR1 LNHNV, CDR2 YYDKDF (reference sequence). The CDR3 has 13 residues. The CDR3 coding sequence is TGTGCCACCAGCAGAGAGGACACCGGGGAGCTGTTTTTT. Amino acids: CATSREDTGELFF. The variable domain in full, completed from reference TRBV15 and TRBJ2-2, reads DAMVIQNPRYQVTQFGKPVTLSCSQTLNHNVMYWYQQKSSQAPKLLFHYYDKDFNNEADTPDNFQSRRPNTSFCFLDIRSPGLGDTAMYLCATSREDTGELFFGEGSRLTVL.

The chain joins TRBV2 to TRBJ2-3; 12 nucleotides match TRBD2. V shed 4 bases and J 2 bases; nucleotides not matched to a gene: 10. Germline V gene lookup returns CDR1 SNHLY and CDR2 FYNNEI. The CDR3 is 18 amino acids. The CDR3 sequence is CASSGRLAGGPSTDTQYF. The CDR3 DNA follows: TGTGCCAGCAGTGGTCGGCTAGCGGGAGGGCCGTCCACAGATACGCAGTATTTT. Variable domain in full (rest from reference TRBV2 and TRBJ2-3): EPEVTQTPSHQVTQMGQEVILRCVPISNHLYFYWYRQILGQKVEFLVSFYNNEISEKSEIFDDQFSVERPDGSNFTLKIRSTKLEDSAMYFCASSGRLAGGPSTDTQYFGPGTRLTVL.

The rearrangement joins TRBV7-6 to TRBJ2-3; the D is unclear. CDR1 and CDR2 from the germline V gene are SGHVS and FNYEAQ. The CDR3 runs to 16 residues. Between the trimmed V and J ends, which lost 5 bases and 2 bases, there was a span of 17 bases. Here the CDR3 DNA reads TGTGCCAGCAGCCCCCTGTCGGTGGGAACCACAGATACGCAGTATTTT. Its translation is CASSPLSVGTTDTQYF.

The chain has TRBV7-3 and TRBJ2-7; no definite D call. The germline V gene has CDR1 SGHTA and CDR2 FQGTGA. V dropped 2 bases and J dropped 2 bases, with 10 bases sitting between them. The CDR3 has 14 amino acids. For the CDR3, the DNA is TGTGCCAGCAGCTTAGATTTCGGCGCCTACGAGCAGTACTTC. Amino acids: CASSLDFGAYEQYF.

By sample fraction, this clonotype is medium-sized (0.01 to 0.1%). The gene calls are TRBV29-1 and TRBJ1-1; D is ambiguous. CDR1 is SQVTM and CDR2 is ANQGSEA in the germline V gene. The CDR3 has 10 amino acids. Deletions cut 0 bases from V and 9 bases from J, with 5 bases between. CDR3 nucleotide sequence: TGCAGCGTTGAAGACGAAAAAGCTTTCTTT. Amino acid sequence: CSVEDEKAFF. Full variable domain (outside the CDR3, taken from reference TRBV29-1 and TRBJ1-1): SAVISQKPSRDICQRGTSLTIQCQVDSQVTMMFWYRQQPGQSLTLIATANQGSEATYESGFVIDKFPISRPNLTFSTLTVSNMSPEDSSIYLCSVEDEKAFFGQGTRLTVV.

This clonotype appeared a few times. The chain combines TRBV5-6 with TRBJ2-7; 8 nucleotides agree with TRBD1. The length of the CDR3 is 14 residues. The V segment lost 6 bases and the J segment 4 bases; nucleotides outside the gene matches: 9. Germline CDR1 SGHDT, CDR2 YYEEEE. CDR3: CASTLLQGEYEQYF. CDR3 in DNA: TGTGCCAGCACCCTACTACAGGGGGAATACGAGCAGTACTTC.